These T cell receptor beta chains were read from a single sample in a study of blood T cell repertoires in COVID-19. Sequencing was performed with immunoSEQ multiplex PCR; in TCRdb, only in-frame clones are kept and a portion is missing. The data contain a few hundred thousand clones, about 88% of them singletons. Sequenced sample: peripheral blood. The receptors stem from a man in his sixties who had recovered from COVID-19. Both conserved end residues are part of each CDR3. D genes are given only for firm matches. Where a row states a size, it is once, few, many or the class of an expanded clone; other rows omit it.

.	TRBD1	TRBV19	15	TRBJ1-3	CASSNGQGSGNTIYF	TGTGCCAGTAGTAACGGACAGGGTTCTGGAAACACCATATATTTT
few	.	TRBV30	17	TRBJ2-6	CAWRAFDSSLWANVLTF	TGTGCCTGGAGGGCGTTTGACTCCTCCCTCTGGGCCAACGTCCTGACTTTC
.	TRBD1	TRBV9	15	TRBJ1-5	CASSEGQGWNQPQHF	TGTGCCAGCAGCGAGGGACAGGGGTGGAATCAGCCCCAGCATTTT
.	.	TRBV25-1	11	TRBJ1-2	CASSELYGYTF	TGTGCCAGCAGTGAATTATATGGCTACACCTTC
.	.	TRBV7-9	15	TRBJ1-6	CASSRNSGNNSPLHF	TGTGCCAGCAGCCGCAATTCGGGGAATAATTCACCCCTCCACTTT
.	.	TRBV18	12	TRBJ2-7	CASSQYAREQYF	TGTGCCAGCTCCCAGTACGCCCGCGAGCAGTACTTC
.	TRBD2	TRBV5-1	14	TRBJ2-5	CASSPDGGIETQYF	TGCGCCAGCAGCCCTGACGGGGGGATCGAGACCCAGTACTTC
.	.	TRBV5-1	16	TRBJ1-3	CASSLDGPGIRNTIYF	TGCGCCAGCAGCTTGGACGGGCCGGGGATTAGAAACACCATATATTTT
once	TRBD1	TRBV6-6	14	TRBJ1-1	CASRHDRVNTEAFF	TGTGCCAGCAGACACGACAGGGTGAACACTGAAGCTTTCTTT
.	TRBD2	TRBV7-2	19	TRBJ2-2	CASSFPPLRTSINTGELFF	TGTGCCAGCAGCTTTCCCCCGCTTCGGACTAGCATCAACACCGGGGAGCTGTTTTTT
.	TRBD1	TRBV2	16	TRBJ1-6	CASSQGAGSYNSPLHF	TGTGCCAGCAGTCAGGGGGCCGGATCCTATAATTCACCCCTCCACTTT
few	.	TRBV3-1/TRBV3-2	14	TRBJ2-7	CASSLVAASYEQYF	TGTGCCAGCAGCCTGGTAGCGGCGTCCTACGAGCAGTACTTC
.	.	TRBV6-2/TRBV6-3	15	TRBJ1-1	CASSYAGNMNTEAFF	TGTGCCAGCAGTTACGCGGGGAACATGAACACTGAAGCTTTCTTT
.	TRBD1	TRBV5-1	17	TRBJ2-1	CASSLERWGQGYNEQFF	TGCGCCAGCAGCTTGGAGCGGTGGGGACAGGGCTACAATGAGCAGTTCTTC
.	.	TRBV5-1	14	TRBJ2-3	CASSLGLRTDTQYF	TGCGCCAGCAGCTTGGGACTTCGCACAGATACGCAGTATTTT
.	TRBD1	TRBV30	13	TRBJ2-7	CAWGTGGRHEQYF	TGTGCCTGGGGGACAGGGGGCAGGCACGAGCAGTACTTC
.	.	TRBV21-1	15	TRBJ2-7	CASSGIRDRGHEQYF	TGTGCCAGCAGCGGAATCCGGGACAGGGGCCACGAGCAGTACTTC
.	.	TRBV18	20	TRBJ1-2	CASSPPRKEGQRVRGYGYTF	TGTGCCAGCTCACCCCCCCGAAAAGAAGGACAGAGAGTCCGTGGCTATGGCTACACCTTC
.	.	TRBV6-5	15	TRBJ2-2	CASTRQTTNTGELFF	TGTGCCAGCACCCGACAGACAACGAACACCGGGGAGCTGTTTTTT
.	.	TRBV30	14	TRBJ1-2	CAWMPAQGGYGYTF	TGTGCCTGGATGCCGGCCCAAGGAGGCTATGGCTACACCTTC
few	.	TRBV29-1	15	TRBJ2-7	CSVEDGEPSSYEQYF	TGCAGCGTTGAAGATGGGGAGCCGAGCTCCTACGAGCAGTACTTC
.	.	TRBV19	13	TRBJ2-2	CASSLAGTGELFF	TGTGCCAGTAGCCTCGCGGGCACCGGGGAGCTGTTTTTT